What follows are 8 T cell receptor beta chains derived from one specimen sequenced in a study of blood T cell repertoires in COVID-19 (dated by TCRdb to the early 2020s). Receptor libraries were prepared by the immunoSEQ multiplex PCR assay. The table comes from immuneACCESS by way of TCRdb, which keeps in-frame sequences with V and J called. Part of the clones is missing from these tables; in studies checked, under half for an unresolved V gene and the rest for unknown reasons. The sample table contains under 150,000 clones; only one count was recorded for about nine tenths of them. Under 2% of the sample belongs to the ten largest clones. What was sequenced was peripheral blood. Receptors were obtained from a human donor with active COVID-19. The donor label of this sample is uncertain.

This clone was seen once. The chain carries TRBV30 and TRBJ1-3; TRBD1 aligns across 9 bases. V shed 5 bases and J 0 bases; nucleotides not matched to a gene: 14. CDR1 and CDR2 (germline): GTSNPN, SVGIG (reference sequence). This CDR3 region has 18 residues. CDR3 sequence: CAWEGQGGWGLSGNTIYF. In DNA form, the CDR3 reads TGTGCCTGGGAGGGACAGGGAGGATGGGGGCTCTCTGGAAACACCATATATTTT.

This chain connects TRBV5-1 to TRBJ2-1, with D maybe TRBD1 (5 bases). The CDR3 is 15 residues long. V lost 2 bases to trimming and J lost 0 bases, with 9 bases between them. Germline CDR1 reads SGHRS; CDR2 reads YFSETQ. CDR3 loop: CASSFGQGSYNEQFF. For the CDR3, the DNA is TGCGCCAGCAGCTTCGGGCAGGGCTCCTACAATGAGCAGTTCTTC. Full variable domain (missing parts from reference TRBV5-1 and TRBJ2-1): KAGVTQTPRYLIKTRGQQVTLSCSPISGHRSVSWYQQTPGQGLQFLFEYFSETQRNKGNFPGRFSGRQFSNSRSEMNVSTLELGDSALYLCASSFGQGSYNEQFFGPGTRLTVL.

The CDR3 region has the DNA TGTGCCAGTAGCGATCATCAGACAGGGAACTATGGCTACACCTTC. Translated, it gives CASSDHQTGNYGYTF. This sequence joins TRBV19 and TRBJ1-2; 7 bases match TRBD1. The V gene's germline CDR1 is LNHDA and CDR2 SQIVND (reference sequence). This CDR3 region has 15 residues. Trimming removed 6 bases from V and 2 bases from J; junction bases left unmatched: 9.

For the CDR3, the DNA is TGTGCCTGGAGTGTACGAAACTCCGGGGAGAACACTGAAGCTTTCTTT. The encoded protein is CAWSVRNSGENTEAFF. The rearrangement uses TRBV30 and TRBJ1-1; D call uncertain. Between the trimmed V and J ends, which lost 0 bases and 1 base, there was a span of 15 bases. There are 16 residues in the CDR3. CDR1 is GTSNPN and CDR2 is SVGIG in the germline V gene (reference sequence).

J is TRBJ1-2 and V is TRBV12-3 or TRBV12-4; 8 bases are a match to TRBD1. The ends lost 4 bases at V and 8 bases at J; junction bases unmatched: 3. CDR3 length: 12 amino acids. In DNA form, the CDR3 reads TGTGCCAGCAGTTCCACAGGGGGAGGCTACACCTTC. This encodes CASSSTGGGYTF.

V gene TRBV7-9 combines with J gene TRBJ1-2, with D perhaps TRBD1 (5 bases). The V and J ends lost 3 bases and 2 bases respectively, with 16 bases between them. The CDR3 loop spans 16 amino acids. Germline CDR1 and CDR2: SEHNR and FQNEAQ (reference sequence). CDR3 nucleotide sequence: TGTGCCAGCAGCTTGCCGCGGGAAGGGGAAAACTATGGCTACACCTTC. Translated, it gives CASSLPREGENYGYTF.

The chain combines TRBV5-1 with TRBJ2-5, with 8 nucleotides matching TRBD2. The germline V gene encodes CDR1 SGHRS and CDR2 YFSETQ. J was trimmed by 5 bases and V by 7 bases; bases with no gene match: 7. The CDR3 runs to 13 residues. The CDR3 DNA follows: TGCGCCAGCCGGGGGGGATCGTTGGAGACCCAGTACTTC. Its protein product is CASRGGSLETQYF.

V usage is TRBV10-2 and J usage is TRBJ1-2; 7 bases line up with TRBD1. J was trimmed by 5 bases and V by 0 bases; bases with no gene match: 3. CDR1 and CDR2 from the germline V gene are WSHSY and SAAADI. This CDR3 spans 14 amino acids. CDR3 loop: CASSESGTAYGYTF. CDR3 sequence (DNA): TGCGCCAGCAGTGAGTCCGGGACAGCTTATGGCTACACCTTC.